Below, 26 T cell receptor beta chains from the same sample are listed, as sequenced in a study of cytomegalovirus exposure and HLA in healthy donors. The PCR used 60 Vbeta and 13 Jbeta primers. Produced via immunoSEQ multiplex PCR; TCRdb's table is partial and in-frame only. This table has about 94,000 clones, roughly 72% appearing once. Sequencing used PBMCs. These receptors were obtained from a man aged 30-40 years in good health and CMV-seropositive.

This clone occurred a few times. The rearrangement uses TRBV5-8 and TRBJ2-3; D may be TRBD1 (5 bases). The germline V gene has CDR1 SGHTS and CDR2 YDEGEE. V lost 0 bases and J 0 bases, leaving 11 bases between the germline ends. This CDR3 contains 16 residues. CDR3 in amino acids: CASSLEGLPSTDTQYF. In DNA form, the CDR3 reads TGTGCCAGCAGCTTGGAGGGGCTACCTAGCACAGATACGCAGTATTTT.

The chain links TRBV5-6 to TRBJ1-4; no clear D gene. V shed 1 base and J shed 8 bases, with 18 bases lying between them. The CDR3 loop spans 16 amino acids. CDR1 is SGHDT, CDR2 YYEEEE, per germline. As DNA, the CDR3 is TGTGCCAGCAGCTTGAAGTTACGGGAGAGCGACGAAAAACTGTTTTTT. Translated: CASSLKLRESDEKLFF.

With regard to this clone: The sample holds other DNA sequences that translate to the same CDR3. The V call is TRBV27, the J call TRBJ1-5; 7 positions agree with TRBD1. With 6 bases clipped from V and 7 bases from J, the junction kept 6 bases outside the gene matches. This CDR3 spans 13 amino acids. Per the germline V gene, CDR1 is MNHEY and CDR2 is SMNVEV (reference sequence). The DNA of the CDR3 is TGTGCCAGCAGCCCCAACAGGGGACAGCCCCAGCATTTT. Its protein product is CASSPNRGQPQHF.

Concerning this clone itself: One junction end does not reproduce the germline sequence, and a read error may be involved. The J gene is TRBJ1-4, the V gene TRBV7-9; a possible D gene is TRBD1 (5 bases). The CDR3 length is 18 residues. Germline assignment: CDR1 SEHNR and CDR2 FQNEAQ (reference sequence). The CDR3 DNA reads TGTTCCAGCAGCTCACGTAGTACCGGGACTCCCTTGGTTGAAAAACTGTTTTTT. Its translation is CSSSSRSTGTPLVEKLFF. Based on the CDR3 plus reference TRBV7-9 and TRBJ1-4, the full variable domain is DTGVSQNPRHKITKRGQNVTFRCDPISEHNRLYWYRQTLGQGPEFLTYFQNEAQLEKSRLLSDRFSAERPKGSFSTLEIQRTEQGDSAMYLCSSSSRSTGTPLVEKLFFGSGTQLSVL.

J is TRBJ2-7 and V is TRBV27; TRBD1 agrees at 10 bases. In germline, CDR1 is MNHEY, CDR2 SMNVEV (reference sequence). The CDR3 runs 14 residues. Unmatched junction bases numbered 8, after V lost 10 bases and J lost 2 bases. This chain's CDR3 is CATRGQGGTYEQYF. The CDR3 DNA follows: TGTGCCACCCGAGGACAGGGGGGAACCTACGAGCAGTACTTC.

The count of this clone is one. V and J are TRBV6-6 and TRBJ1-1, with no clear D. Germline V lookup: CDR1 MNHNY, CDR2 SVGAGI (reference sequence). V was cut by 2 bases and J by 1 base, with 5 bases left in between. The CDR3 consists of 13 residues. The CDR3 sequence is CASSYGPNTEAFF. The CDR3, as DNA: TGTGCCAGCAGTTACGGCCCGAACACTGAAGCTTTCTTT.

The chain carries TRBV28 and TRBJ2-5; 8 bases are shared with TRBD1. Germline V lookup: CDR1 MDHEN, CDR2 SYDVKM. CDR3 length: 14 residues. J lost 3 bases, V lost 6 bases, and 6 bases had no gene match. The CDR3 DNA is TGTGCCAGCAGCCATACGGACAGGGAAGAGACCCAGTACTTC. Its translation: CASSHTDREETQYF.

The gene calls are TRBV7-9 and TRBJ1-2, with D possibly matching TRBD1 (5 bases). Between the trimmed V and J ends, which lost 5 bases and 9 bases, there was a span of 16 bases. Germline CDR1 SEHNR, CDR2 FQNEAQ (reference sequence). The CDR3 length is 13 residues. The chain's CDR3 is CASSPMGGTSYTF. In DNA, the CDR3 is TGTGCCAGCAGCCCCATGGGGGGTACGAGCTACACCTTC.

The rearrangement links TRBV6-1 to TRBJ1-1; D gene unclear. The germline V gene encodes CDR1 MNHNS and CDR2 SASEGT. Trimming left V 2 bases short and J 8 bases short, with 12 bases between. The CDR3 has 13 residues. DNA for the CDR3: TGTGCCAGCAGTGAAATATTGATGACAGAAGCTTTCTTT. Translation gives CASSEILMTEAFF.

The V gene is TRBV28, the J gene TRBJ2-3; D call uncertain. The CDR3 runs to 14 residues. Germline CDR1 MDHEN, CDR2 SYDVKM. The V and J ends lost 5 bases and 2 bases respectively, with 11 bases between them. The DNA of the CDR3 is TGTGCCAGCAGTGGCCCCGGGTTCACAGATACGCAGTATTTT. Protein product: CASSGPGFTDTQYF.

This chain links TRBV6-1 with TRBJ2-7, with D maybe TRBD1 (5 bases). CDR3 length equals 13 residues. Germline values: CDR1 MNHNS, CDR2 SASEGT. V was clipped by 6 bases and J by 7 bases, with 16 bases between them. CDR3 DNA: TGTGCCAGCAGCTTAATAGGGGCGGAAGAGCAGTACTTC. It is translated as CASSLIGAEEQYF.

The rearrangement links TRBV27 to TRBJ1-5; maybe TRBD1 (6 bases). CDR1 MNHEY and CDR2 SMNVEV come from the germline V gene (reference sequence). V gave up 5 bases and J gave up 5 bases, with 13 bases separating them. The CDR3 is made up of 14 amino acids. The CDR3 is CASSLQGRDQPQHF. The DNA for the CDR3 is TGTGCCAGCAGTCTGCAGGGGCGGGATCAGCCCCAGCATTTT.

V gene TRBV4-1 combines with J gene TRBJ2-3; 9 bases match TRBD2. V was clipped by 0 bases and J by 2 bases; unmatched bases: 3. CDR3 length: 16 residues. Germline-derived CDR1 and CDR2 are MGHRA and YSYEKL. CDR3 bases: TGCGCCAGCAGCCAAGAGGCTAGCGGGAACACAGATACGCAGTATTTT. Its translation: CASSQEASGNTDTQYF.

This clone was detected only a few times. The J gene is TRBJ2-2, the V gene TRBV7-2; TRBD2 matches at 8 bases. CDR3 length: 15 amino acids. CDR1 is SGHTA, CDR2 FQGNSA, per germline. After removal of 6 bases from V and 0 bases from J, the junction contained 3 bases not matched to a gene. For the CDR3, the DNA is TGTGCCAGCAGGATGGGACTAGCGAACACCGGGGAGCTGTTTTTT. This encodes CASRMGLANTGELFF.

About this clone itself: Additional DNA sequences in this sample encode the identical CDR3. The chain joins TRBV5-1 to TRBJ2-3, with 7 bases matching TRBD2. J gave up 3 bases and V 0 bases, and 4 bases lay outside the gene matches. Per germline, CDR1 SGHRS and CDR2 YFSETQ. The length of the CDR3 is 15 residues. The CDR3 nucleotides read TGCGCCAGCAGCTTGGTGGCTAGCGGTACAGATACGCAGTATTTT. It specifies CASSLVASGTDTQYF. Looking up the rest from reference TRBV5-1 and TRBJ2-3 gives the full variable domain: KAGVTQTPRYLIKTRGQQVTLSCSPISGHRSVSWYQQTPGQGLQFLFEYFSETQRNKGNFPGRFSGRQFSNSRSEMNVSTLELGDSALYLCASSLVASGTDTQYFGPGTRLTVL.

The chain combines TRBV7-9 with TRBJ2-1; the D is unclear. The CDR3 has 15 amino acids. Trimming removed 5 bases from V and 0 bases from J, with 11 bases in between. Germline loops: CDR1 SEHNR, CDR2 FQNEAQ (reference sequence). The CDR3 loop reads CASSPHPSSYNEQFF. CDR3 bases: TGTGCCAGCAGCCCCCACCCGAGCTCCTACAATGAGCAGTTCTTC.

DNA for the CDR3: TGTGCCAGCAGCTTAACCCCATCTGAAGCTTTCTTT. Amino acids: CASSLTPSEAFF. The V call is TRBV7-3, the J call TRBJ1-1, with D uncertain. Trimming took off 0 bases at V and 6 bases at J, with 5 bases between the two ends. The CDR3 loop spans 12 amino acids. Germline lookup yields CDR1 SGHTA and CDR2 FQGTGA.

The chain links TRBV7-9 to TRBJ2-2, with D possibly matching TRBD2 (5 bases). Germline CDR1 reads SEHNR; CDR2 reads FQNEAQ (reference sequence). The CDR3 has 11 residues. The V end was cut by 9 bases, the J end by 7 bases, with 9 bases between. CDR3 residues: CASLSGGELFF. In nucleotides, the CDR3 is TGTGCCAGTTTAAGCGGCGGGGAGCTGTTTTTT.

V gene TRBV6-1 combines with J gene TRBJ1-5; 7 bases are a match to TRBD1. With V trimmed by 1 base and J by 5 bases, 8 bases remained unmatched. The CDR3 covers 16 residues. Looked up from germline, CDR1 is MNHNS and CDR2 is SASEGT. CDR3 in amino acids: CASSEGRRGTHQPQHF. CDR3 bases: TGTGCCAGCAGTGAAGGCCGCAGGGGGACCCATCAGCCCCAGCATTTT.

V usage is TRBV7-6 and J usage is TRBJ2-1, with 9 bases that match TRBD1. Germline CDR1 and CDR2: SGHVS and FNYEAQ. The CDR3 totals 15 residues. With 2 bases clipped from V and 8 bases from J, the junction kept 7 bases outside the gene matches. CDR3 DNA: TGTGCCAGCAGCTTAACGGGACAGGGAGGGTATGAGCAGTTCTTC. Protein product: CASSLTGQGGYEQFF.

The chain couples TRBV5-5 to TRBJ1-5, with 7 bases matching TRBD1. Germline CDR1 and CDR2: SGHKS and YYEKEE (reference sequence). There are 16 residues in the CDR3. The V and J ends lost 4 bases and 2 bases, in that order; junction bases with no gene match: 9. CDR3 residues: CASSPTGIGGNQPQHF. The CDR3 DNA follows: TGTGCCAGCAGCCCGACAGGGATTGGCGGCAATCAGCCCCAGCATTTT.

CDR3 protein: CASSPLSGTGVGANVLTF. CDR3 nucleotide sequence: TGTGCCAGCAGCCCCCTTAGCGGCACAGGGGTCGGGGCCAACGTCCTGACTTTC. The V call is TRBV7-8, the J call TRBJ2-6; possibly TRBD1 for D (7 bases). Germline V gives CDR1 SGHVS, CDR2 FQNEAQ. V shed 5 bases and J shed 4 bases, with 21 bases lying between them. There are 18 residues in the CDR3. Full variable domain (rest looked up from reference TRBV7-8 and TRBJ2-6): GAGVSQSPRYKVAKRGQDVALRCDPISGHVSLFWYQQALGQGPEFLTYFQNEAQLDKSGLPSDRFFAERPEGSVSTLKIQRTQQEDSAVYLCASSPLSGTGVGANVLTFGAGSRLTVL.

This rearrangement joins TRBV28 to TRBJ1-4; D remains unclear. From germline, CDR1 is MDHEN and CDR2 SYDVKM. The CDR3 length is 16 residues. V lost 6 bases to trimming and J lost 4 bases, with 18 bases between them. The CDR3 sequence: CASSRTQSPFNEKLFF. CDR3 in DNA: TGTGCCAGCAGCCGAACACAGAGTCCATTTAATGAAAAACTGTTTTTT. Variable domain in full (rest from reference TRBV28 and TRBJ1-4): DVKVTQSSRYLVKRTGEKVFLECVQDMDHENMFWYRQDPGLGLRLIYFSYDVKMKEKGDIPEGYSVSREKKERFSLILESASTNQTSMYLCASSRTQSPFNEKLFFGSGTQLSVL.

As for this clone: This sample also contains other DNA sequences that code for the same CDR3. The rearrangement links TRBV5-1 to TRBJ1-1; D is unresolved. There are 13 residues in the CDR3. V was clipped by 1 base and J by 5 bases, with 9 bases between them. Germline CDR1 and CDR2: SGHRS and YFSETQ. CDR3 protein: CASSLSGGTEAFF. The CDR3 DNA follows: TGCGCCAGCAGCTTGTCGGGTGGGACTGAAGCTTTCTTT.

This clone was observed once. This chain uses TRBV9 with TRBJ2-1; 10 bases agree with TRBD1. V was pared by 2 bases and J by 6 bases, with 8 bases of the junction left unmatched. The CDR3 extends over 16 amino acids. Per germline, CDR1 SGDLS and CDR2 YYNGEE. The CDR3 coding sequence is TGTGCCAGCAGCGTGTCCGGGACAGGGGTAGGCAATGAGCAGTTCTTC. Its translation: CASSVSGTGVGNEQFF. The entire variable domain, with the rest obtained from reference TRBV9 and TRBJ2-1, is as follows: DSGVTQTPKHLITATGQRVTLRCSPRSGDLSVYWYQQSLDQGLQFLIQYYNGEERAKGNILERFSAQQFPDLHSELNLSSLELGDSALYFCASSVSGTGVGNEQFFGPGTRLTVL.

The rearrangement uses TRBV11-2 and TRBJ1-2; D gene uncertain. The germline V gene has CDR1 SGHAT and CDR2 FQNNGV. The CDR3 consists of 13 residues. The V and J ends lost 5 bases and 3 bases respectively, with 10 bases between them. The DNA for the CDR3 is TGTGCCAGCAGCCAGGCGGGGTACTATGGCTACACCTTC. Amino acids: CASSQAGYYGYTF.